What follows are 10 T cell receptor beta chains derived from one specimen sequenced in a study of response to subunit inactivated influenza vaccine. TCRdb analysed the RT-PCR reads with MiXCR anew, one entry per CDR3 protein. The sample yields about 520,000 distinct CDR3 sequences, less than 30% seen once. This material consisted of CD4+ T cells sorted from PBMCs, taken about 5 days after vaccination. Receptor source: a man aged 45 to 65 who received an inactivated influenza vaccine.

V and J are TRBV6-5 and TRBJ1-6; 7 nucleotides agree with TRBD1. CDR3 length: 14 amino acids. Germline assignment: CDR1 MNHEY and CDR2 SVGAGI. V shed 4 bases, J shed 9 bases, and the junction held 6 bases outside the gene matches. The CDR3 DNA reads TGTGCCAGCAGTTTTACAGGGGACGGTTCACCCCTCCACTTT. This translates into CASSFTGDGSPLHF.

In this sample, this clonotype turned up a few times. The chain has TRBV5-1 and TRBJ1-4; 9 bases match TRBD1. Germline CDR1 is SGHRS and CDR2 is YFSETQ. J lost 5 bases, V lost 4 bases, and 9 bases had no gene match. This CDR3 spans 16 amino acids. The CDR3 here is CASSPGTGSSNEKLFF. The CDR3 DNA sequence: TGCGCCAGCAGCCCTGGGACAGGGAGTTCCAATGAAAAACTGTTTTTT.

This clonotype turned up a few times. The CDR3 nucleotides are TGTGCCAGCAGTCACCGGGGCCGGGGGGAAGCTTTCTTT. This gives the protein CASSHRGRGEAFF. The chain is built from TRBV12-3 or TRBV12-4 and TRBJ1-1; perhaps TRBD1 as D (5 bases). CDR3 length: 13 amino acids. V was cut by 5 bases and J by 8 bases, with 15 bases left in between.

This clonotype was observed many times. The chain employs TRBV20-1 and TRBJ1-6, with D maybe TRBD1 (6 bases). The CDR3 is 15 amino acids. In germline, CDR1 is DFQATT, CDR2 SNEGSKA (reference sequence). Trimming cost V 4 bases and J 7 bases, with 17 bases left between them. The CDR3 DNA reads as TGCAGTGCTAACACGGGGGGCGCGTGGAATTCACCCCTCCACTTT. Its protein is CSANTGGAWNSPLHF.

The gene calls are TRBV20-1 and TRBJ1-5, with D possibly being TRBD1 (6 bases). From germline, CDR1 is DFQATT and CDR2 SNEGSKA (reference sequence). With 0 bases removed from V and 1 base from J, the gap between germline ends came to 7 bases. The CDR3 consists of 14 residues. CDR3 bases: TGCAGTGCTAGAGACGGACAGAGCAATCAGCCCCAGCATTTT. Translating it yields CSARDGQSNQPQHF.

CDR3: CSVARGLSIYTDTQYF. CDR3 bases: TGCAGCGTCGCCCGGGGACTGTCTATTTACACAGATACGCAGTATTTT. The V and J genes are TRBV29-1 and TRBJ2-3, with D tentatively TRBD2 (6 bases). The length of the CDR3 is 16 residues. Germline lookup yields CDR1 SQVTM and CDR2 ANQGSEA. Trimming pared 6 bases from V and 2 bases from J, leaving 21 bases between.

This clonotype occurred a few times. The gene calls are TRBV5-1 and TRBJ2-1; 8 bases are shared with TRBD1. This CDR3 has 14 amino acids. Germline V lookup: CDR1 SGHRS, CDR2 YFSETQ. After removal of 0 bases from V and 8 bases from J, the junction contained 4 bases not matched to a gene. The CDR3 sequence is CASSLGQGAYEQFF. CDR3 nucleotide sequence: TGCGCCAGCAGCTTGGGGCAGGGGGCCTATGAGCAGTTCTTC.

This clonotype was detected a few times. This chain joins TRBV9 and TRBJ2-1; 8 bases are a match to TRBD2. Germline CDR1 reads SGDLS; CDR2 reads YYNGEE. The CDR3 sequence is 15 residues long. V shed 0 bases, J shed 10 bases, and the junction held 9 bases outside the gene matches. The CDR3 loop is CASSVDVAGIGEQFF. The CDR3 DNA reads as TGTGCCAGCAGCGTAGACGTAGCGGGAATAGGAGAGCAGTTCTTC.

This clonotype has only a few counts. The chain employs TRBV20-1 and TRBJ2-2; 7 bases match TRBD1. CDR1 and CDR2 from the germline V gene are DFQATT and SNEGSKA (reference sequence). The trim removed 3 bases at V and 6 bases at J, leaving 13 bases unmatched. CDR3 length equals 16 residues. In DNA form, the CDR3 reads TGCAGTGCTAGGCCCCTAGGACAGGCCGGTTCCGGGGAGCTGTTTTTT. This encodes CSARPLGQAGSGELFF.

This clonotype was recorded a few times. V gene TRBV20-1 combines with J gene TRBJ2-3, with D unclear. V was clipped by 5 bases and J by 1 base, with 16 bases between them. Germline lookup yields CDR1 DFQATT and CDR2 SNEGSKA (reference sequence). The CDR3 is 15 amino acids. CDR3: CSASKGPHGTDTQYF. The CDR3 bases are TGCAGTGCTTCTAAGGGTCCCCACGGCACAGATACGCAGTATTTT.